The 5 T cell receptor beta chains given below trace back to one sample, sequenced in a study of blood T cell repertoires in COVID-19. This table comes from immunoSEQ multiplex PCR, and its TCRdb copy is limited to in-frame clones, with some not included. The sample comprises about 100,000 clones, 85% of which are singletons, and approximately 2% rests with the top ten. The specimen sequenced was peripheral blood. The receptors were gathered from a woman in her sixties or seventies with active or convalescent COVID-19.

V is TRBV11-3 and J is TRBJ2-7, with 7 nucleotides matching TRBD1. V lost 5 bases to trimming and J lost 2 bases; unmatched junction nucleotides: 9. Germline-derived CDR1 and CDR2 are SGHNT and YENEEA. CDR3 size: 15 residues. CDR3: CASSPRRQGTYEQYF. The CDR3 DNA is TGTGCCAGCAGCCCCCGTCGACAGGGCACCTACGAGCAGTACTTC.

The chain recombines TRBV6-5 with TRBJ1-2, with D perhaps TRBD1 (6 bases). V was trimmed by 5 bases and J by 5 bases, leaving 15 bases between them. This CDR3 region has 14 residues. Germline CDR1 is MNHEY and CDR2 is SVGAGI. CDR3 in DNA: TGTGCCAGCAGTACGCCGGGACATCTATATGGCTACACCTTC. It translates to CASSTPGHLYGYTF.

CDR3 loop: CASSLVTISGNTIYF. DNA of the CDR3: TGTGCCAGCAGTTTGGTAACTATCTCTGGAAACACCATATATTTT. The V and J genes are TRBV28 and TRBJ1-3, with unresolved D. CDR3 size: 15 residues. Germline V CDR1 and CDR2: MDHEN, SYDVKM. V was trimmed by 3 bases and J by 0 bases, leaving 9 bases between them.

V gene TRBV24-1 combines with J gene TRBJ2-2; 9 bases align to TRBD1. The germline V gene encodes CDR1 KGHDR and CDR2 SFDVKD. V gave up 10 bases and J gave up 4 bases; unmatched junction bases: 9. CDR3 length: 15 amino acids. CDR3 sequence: CATAVQGAGTGELFF. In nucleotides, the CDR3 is TGTGCCACTGCAGTACAGGGGGCAGGCACCGGGGAGCTGTTTTTT.

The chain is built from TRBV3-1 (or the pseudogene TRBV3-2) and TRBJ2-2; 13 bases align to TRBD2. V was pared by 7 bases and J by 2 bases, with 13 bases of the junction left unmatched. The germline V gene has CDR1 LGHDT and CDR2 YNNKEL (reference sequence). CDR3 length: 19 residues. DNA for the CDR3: TGTGCCAGCACCCGCCTGGTTGTGGGACTAGCGGGAAACACCGGGGAGCTGTTTTTT. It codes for CASTRLVVGLAGNTGELFF.